This T cell receptor beta chain was recovered during a study of shared clonotypes between healthy human individuals. Study outcomes and limitations: On the whole, naive subsets had larger estimated richness than memory subsets had. Genetic and exposure-history diversity was limited by the small donor number.

About this clone itself: Its antigen is not identified.

The method was immunoSEQ multiplex PCR; TCRdb's version includes in-frame clones alone and lacks a portion of them. The data contain around 2.3 million clones, 90% to 97% of them singletons. The CDR3 is 14 residues long. Trimming cost V 2 bases and J 7 bases, with 14 bases left between them. CDR1 is MNHNS, CDR2 SASEGT, per germline. The clonotype was recovered from a man between 18 and 35 years old in good health. The rearrangement uses TRBV6-1 and TRBJ1-2; D is undetermined. The sample taken for sequencing was naive CD4+ T cells sorted from blood. Documented subset: CD45RA+ positively selected. CDR3 DNA sequence: TGTGCCAGCAGTGAAAGTGGCCGCCTGGGTGGCTACACCTTC. It is translated as CASSESGRLGGYTF.